This TCR beta chain emerged from a study of blood T cell repertoires in COVID-19. Study at large: Whether acute or convalescent, the COVID-19 samples came from the United States, Italy and Spain. T cells, B-cell-depleted T cells, or PBMCs provided the cDNA or gDNA that served as material.

Original methodology: Estimation of nucleated cell counts relied on the amplification of reference gene primers. Here immunoSEQ multiplex PCR was the method, and the copy in TCRdb shows in-frame clones only, minus some. V, J and clone size are taken as reported in that table, and D and trimming were inferred from the DNA itself. In the table there are about 140,000 clones, 76% of which are singletons. Trimming took 6 bases from V and 8 from J; bases not matched to a gene: 9. The CDR3 covers 13 residues. The germline V gene has CDR1 LNHDA and CDR2 SQIVND (reference sequence). This sequence was found in a woman of 80 years or more with active or convalescent COVID-19. This chain links TRBV19 with TRBJ1-2; 7 positions match TRBD1. Sample: peripheral blood. This CDR3 reads CASRTDRRDGYTF. The CDR3 region has the DNA TGTGCCAGTAGAACGGACAGGCGGGACGGCTACACCTTC. The full variable domain, completed using reference TRBV19 and TRBJ1-2, is DGGITQSPKYLFRKEGQNVTLSCEQNLNHDAMYWYRQDPGQGLRLIYYSQIVNDFQKGDIAEGYSVSREKKESFPLTVTSAQKNPTAFYLCASRTDRRDGYTFGSGTRLTVV.